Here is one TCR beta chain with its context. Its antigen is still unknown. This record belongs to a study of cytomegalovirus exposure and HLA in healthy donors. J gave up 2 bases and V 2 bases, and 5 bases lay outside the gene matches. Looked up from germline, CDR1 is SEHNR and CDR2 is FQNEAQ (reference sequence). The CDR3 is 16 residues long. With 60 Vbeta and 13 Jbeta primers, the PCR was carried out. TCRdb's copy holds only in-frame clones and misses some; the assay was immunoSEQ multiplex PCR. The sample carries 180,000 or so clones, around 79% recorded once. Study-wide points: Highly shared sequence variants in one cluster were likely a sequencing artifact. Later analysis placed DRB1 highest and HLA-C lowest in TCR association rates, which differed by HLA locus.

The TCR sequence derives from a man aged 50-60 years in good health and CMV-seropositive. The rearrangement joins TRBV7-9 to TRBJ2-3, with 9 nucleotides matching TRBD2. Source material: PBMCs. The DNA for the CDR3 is TGTGCCAGCAGCTTATTAAGCGGGGGGCCCACAGATACGCAGTATTTT. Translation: CASSLLSGGPTDTQYF.